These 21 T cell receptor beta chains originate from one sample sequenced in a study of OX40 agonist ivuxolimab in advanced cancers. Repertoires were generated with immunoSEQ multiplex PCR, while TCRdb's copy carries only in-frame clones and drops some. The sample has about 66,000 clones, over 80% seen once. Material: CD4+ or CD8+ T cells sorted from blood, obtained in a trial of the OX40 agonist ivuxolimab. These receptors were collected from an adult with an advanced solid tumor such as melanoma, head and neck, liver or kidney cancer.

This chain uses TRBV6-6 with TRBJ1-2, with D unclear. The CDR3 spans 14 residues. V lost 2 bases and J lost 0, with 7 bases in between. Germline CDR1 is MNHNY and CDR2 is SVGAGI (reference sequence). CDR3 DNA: TGTGCCAGCAGTTACGGACGGACTAACTATGGCTACACCTTC. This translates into CASSYGRTNYGYTF.

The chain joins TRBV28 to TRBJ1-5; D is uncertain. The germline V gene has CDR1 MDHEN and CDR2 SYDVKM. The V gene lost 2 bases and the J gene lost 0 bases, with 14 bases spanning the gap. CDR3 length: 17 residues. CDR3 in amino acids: CASSLLGPRDSNQPQHF. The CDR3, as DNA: TGTGCCAGCAGTTTACTTGGGCCTCGGGATAGCAATCAGCCCCAGCATTTT.

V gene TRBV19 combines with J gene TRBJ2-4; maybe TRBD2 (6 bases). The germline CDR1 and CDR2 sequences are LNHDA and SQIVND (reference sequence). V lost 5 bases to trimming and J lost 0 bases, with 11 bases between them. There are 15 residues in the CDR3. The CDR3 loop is CASSPMGLAKNIQYF. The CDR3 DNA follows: TGTGCCAGTAGTCCGATGGGACTAGCCAAAAACATTCAGTACTTC.

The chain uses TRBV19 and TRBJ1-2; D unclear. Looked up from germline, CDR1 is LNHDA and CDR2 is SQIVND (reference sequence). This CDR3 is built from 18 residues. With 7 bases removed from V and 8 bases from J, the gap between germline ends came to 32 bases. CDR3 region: CASISATFGRPPTRGYTF. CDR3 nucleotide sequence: TGTGCCAGTATTTCAGCGACCTTCGGAAGGCCCCCCACTAGGGGCTACACCTTC.

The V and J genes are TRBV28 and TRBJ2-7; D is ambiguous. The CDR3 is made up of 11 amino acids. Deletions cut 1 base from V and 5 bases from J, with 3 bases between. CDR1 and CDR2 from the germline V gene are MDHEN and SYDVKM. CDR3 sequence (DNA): TGTGCCAGCAGTTTATTAGACGAGCAGTACTTC. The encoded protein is CASSLLDEQYF. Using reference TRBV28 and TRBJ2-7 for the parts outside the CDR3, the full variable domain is DVKVTQSSRYLVKRTGEKVFLECVQDMDHENMFWYRQDPGLGLRLIYFSYDVKMKEKGDIPEGYSVSREKKERFSLILESASTNQTSMYLCASSLLDEQYFGPGTRLTVT.

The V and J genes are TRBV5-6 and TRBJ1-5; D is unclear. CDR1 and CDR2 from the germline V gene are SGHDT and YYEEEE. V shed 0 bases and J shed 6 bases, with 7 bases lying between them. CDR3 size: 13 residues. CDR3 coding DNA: TGTGCCAGCAGCTTGGGGGAGCTTCAGCCCCAGCATTTT. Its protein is CASSLGELQPQHF.

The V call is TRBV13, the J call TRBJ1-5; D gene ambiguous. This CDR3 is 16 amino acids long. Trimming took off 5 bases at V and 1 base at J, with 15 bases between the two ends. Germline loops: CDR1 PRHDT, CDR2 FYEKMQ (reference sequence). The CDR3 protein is CASSVGGGRSNQPQHF. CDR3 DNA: TGTGCCAGCAGCGTGGGTGGTGGCAGGAGCAATCAGCCCCAGCATTTT.

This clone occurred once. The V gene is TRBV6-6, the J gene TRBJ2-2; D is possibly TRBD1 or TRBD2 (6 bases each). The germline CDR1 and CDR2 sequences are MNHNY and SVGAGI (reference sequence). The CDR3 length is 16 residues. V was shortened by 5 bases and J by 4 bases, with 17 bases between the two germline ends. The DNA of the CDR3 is TGTGCCAGCAGTGTTCCTCGACTAGGGGGCACCGGGGAGCTGTTTTTT. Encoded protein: CASSVPRLGGTGELFF.

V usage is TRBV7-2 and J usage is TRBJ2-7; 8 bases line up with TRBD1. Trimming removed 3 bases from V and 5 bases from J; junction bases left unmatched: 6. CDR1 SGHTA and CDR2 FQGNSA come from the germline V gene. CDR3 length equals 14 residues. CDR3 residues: CASSLSQGVHEQYF. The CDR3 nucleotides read TGTGCCAGCAGCTTGTCACAGGGGGTCCACGAGCAGTACTTC.

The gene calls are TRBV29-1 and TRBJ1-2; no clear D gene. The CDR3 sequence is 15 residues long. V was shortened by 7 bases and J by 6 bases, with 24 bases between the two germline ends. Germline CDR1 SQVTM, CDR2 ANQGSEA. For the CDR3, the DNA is TGCAGCGCGGTCGGCAGAACACTAGCTGGGGATGGCTACACCTTC. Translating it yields CSAVGRTLAGDGYTF.

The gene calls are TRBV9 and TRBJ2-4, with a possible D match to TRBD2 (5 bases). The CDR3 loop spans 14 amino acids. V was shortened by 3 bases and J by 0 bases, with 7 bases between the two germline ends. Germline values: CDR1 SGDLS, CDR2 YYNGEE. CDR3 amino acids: CASSGAGAKNIQYF. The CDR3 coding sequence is TGTGCCAGCAGCGGGGCGGGAGCCAAAAACATTCAGTACTTC.

The CDR3 sequence: CASSTRLAGGPYNEQFF. The CDR3 DNA sequence: TGCGCCAGCAGCACTCGACTAGCGGGAGGGCCTTATAATGAGCAGTTCTTC. V usage is TRBV5-1 and J usage is TRBJ2-1, with TRBD2 matching 14 bases. The germline gives CDR1 SGHRS, CDR2 YFSETQ. V shed 4 bases and J 7 bases; nucleotides not matched to a gene: 10. The CDR3 consists of 17 residues.

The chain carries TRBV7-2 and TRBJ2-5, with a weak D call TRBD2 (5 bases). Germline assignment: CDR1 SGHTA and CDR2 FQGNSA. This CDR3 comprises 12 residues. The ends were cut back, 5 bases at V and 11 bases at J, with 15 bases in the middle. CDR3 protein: CASSTSLGEQYF. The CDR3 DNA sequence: TGTGCCAGCAGCACTTCACTAGGAGAGCAGTACTTC.

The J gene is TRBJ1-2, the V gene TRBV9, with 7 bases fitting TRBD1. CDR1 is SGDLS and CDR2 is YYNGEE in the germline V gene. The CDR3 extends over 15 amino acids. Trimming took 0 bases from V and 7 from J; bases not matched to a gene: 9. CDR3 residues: CASSVDGYQGGGYTF. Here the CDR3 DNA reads TGTGCCAGCAGCGTAGACGGATACCAGGGGGGTGGCTACACCTTC. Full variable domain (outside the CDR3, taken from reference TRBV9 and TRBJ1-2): DSGVTQTPKHLITATGQRVTLRCSPRSGDLSVYWYQQSLDQGLQFLIQYYNGEERAKGNILERFSAQQFPDLHSELNLSSLELGDSALYFCASSVDGYQGGGYTFGSGTRLTVV.

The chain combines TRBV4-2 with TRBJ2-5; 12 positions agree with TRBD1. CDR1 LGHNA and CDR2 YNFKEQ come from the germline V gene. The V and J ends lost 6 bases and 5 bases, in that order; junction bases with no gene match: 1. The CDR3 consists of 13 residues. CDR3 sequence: CASRGQGAETQYF. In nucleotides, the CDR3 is TGTGCCAGCAGGGGACAGGGGGCGGAGACCCAGTACTTC.

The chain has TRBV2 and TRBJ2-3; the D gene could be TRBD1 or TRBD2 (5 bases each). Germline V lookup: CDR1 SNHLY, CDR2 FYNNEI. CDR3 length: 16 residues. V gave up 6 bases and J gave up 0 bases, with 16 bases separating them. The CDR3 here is CASSDAGARSTDTQYF. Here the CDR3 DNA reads TGTGCCAGCAGCGACGCCGGGGCGAGGAGCACAGATACGCAGTATTTT.

The CDR3 coding sequence is TGTGCCAGCAGCCTAAGACTAACCTCCTACGAGCAGTACTTC. It codes for CASSLRLTSYEQYF. This chain uses TRBV7-8 with TRBJ2-7; TRBD2 might be the D (5 bases). The V gene's germline CDR1 is SGHVS and CDR2 FQNEAQ. The CDR3 length is 14 residues. Trimming left V 5 bases short and J 0 bases short, with 11 bases between.

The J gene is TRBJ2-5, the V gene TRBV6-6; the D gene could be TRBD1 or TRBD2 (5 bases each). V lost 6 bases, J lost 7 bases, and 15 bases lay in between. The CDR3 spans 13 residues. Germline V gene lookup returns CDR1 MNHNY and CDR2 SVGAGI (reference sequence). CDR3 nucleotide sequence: TGTGCCAGCAGAACACCGGGGCCCGGGACCCAGTACTTC. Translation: CASRTPGPGTQYF.

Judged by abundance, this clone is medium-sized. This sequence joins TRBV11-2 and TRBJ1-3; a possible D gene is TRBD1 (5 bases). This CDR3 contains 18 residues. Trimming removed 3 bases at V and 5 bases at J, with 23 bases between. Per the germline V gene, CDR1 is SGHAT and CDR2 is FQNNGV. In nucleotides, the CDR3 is TGTGCCAGCAGCTTGGAGAAACCGGGACCAGGTGGGAGAAACACCATATATTTT. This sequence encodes CASSLEKPGPGGRNTIYF.

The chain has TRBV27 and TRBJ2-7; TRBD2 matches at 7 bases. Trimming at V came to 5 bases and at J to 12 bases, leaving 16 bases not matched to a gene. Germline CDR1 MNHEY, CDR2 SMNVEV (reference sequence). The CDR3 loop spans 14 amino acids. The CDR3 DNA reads TGTGCCAGCAGTAGGGATCCTAGCGGACAAATGTCGTACTTC. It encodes CASSRDPSGQMSYF.

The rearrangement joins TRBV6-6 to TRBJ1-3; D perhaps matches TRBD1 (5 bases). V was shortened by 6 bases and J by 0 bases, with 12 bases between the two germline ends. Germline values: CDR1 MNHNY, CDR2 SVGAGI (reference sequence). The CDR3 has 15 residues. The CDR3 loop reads CASSRTGTSGNTIYF. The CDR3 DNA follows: TGTGCCAGCAGCCGGACGGGGACCTCTGGAAACACCATATATTTT.